The rows below give T cell receptor beta chains drawn from one sample of a study of T cell changes during pregnancy in multiple sclerosis. Data came from immunoSEQ multiplex PCR; TCRdb stores just in-frame clones and leaves some out. The repertoire holds tens of thousands of clones, with approximately 92% as singletons. The sequenced sample was peripheral blood, obtained in the second trimester of pregnancy. The source of these receptors is a female donor with multiple sclerosis, enrolled in a pregnancy study. CDR3s include the opening cysteine and the closing phenylalanine or tryptophan. The D gene is left open where the match is weak.

j_gene	d_gene	v_gene	CDR3aa	CDR3nt
TRBJ2-1	TRBD1	TRBV27	CASSLQDRGDYNEQFF	TGTGCCAGCAGTTTACAGGACAGGGGGGACTACAATGAGCAGTTCTTC
TRBJ2-7	-	TRBV19	CASSSQAYEQYF	TGTGCCAGTAGTTCCCAGGCCTACGAGCAGTACTTC
TRBJ2-4	TRBD2	TRBV2	CATWSGTSNIQYF	TGTGCCACCTGGTCCGGGACTAGCAACATTCAGTACTTC
TRBJ2-2	-	TRBV27	CASSLREGAGELFF	TGTGCCAGCAGTTTAAGGGAAGGGGCCGGGGAGCTGTTTTTT
TRBJ2-1	TRBD2	TRBV7-9	CASSSLAGGDNEQFF	TGTGCCAGCAGCTCATTAGCGGGAGGGGACAATGAGCAGTTCTTC
TRBJ1-2	TRBD1	TRBV19	CASSPQGGKGYTF	TGTGCCAGTAGCCCCCAAGGGGGCAAAGGCTACACCTTC
TRBJ2-1	-	TRBV30	CACNMRNSYNEQFF	TGTGCCTGTAATATGCGCAACTCCTACAATGAGCAGTTCTTC
TRBJ2-7	TRBD2	TRBV2	CASSRLAAYEQYF	TGTGCCAGCAGCCGACTAGCGGCCTACGAGCAGTACTTC
TRBJ1-3	-	TRBV19	CASSIEGDHGNTIYF	TGTGCCAGTAGTATCGAAGGGGATCATGGAAACACCATATATTTT
TRBJ2-7	TRBD1	TRBV7-6	CASSAGQGLGSYEQYF	TGTGCCAGCAGCGCCGGACAGGGTTTGGGCTCCTACGAGCAGTACTTC